One sample yielded the 29 T cell receptor beta chains listed below, sequenced in a study of blood T cell repertoires in COVID-19. Method: immunoSEQ multiplex PCR; TCRdb's copy keeps in-frame clones and lacks some. Of approximately 190,000 clones in the sample, around four fifths were seen once. Sequencing input: peripheral blood. The receptors originated from a woman aged 40-49 years with acute or convalescent COVID-19.

This rearrangement joins TRBV25-1 to TRBJ2-5; possible D gene TRBD2, 6 bases. V lost 9 bases and J 5 bases, leaving 25 bases between the germline ends. The CDR3 spans 16 residues. CDR1 and CDR2 from the germline V gene are MGHDK and SYGVNS. DNA of the CDR3: TGTGCCAGTACGGGGCGGGGTTTGTGGTTAGCGGAGACCCAGTACTTC. Protein sequence: CASTGRGLWLAETQYF.

The CDR3 DNA sequence: TGCGCCAGCAGTTCCCGGGGAGGCCGGTGGGATGGCTACACCTTC. This codes for CASSSRGGRWDGYTF. V and J are TRBV5-1 and TRBJ1-2, with D unclear. Germline V gene data show CDR1 as SGHRS and CDR2 as YFSETQ. This CDR3 region has 15 residues. Trimming took 5 bases from V and 6 from J, leaving 20 bases between them.

This clone showed up just once. The chain combines TRBV18 with TRBJ2-5, with 10 bases fitting TRBD1. V shed 2 bases, J shed 6 bases, and the junction held 6 bases outside the gene matches. This CDR3 is built from 15 residues. Germline CDR1 is KGHSH and CDR2 is LQKENI. The CDR3 reads CASSPGTGVAKTQYF. In DNA, the CDR3 is TGTGCCAGCTCACCAGGGACAGGGGTAGCGAAGACCCAGTACTTC. Variable domain in full (rest from reference TRBV18 and TRBJ2-5): NAGVMQNPRHLVRRRGQEARLRCSPMKGHSHVYWYRQLPEEGLKFMVYLQKENIIDESGMPKERFSAEFPKEGPSILRIQQVVRGDSAAYFCASSPGTGVAKTQYFGPGTRLLVL.

V is TRBV5-5 and J is TRBJ1-1; D not certain. Germline V gene data show CDR1 as SGHKS and CDR2 as YYEKEE (reference sequence). The CDR3 sequence is 11 residues long. The ends were cut back, 4 bases at V and 3 bases at J, with 4 bases in the middle. In nucleotides, the CDR3 is TGTGCCAGCAGCATCTACACTGAAGCTTTCTTT. The encoded protein is CASSIYTEAFF. Variable domain in full (rest from reference TRBV5-5 and TRBJ1-1): DAGVTQSPTHLIKTRGQQVTLRCSPISGHKSVSWYQQVLGQGPQFIFQYYEKEERGRGNFPDRFSARQFPNYSSELNVNALLLGDSALYLCASSIYTEAFFGQGTRLTVV.

The chain links TRBV28 to TRBJ1-4, with 10 bases matching TRBD1. V lost 8 bases to trimming and J lost 7 bases; unmatched junction nucleotides: 13. The CDR3 has 16 residues. The germline V gene has CDR1 MDHEN and CDR2 SYDVKM. CDR3 DNA: TGTGCCAGCTCCGGGACAGGGGACATTGTCGGTGAAAAACTGTTTTTT. This translates into CASSGTGDIVGEKLFF.

The chain recombines TRBV7-6 with TRBJ2-1; D uncertain. V was clipped by 1 base and J by 2 bases, with 15 bases between them. Germline-derived CDR1 and CDR2 are SGHVS and FNYEAQ. CDR3 size: 17 residues. The CDR3 coding sequence is TGTGCCAGCAGCTTAGTCACCGCGGATTATACCTACAATGAGCAGTTCTTC. Its translation: CASSLVTADYTYNEQFF.

The V gene is TRBV7-9, the J gene TRBJ1-6; no clear D gene. The CDR3 has 16 residues. V was pared by 2 bases and J by 5 bases, with 13 bases between. CDR1 is SEHNR, CDR2 FQNEAQ, per germline (reference sequence). The DNA of the CDR3 is TGTGCCAGCAGCTTAATTTCAGGCGTCCATAATTCACCCCTCCACTTT. It codes for CASSLISGVHNSPLHF.

This rearrangement joins TRBV25-1 to TRBJ1-2; 7 nucleotides line up with TRBD1. Germline CDR1 is MGHDK and CDR2 is SYGVNS. This CDR3 spans 13 amino acids. V shed 9 bases and J 8 bases; nucleotides not matched to a gene: 12. The CDR3 protein is CASTRTGVRGYTF. The DNA for the CDR3 is TGTGCCAGTACTAGAACAGGGGTGAGGGGCTACACCTTC.

The genes are TRBV18 and TRBJ2-7; no clear D. The ends were cut back, 3 bases at V and 0 bases at J, with 9 bases in the middle. The germline gives CDR1 KGHSH, CDR2 LQKENI. The CDR3 sequence is 14 residues long. The CDR3 spells CASSPSWSSYEQYF. The DNA of the CDR3 is TGTGCCAGCTCACCTTCCTGGAGCTCCTACGAGCAGTACTTC. Variable domain in full (rest from reference TRBV18 and TRBJ2-7): NAGVMQNPRHLVRRRGQEARLRCSPMKGHSHVYWYRQLPEEGLKFMVYLQKENIIDESGMPKERFSAEFPKEGPSILRIQQVVRGDSAAYFCASSPSWSSYEQYFGPGTRLTVT.

The chain is built from TRBV18 and TRBJ2-1, with 9 bases matching TRBD1. V dropped 7 bases and J dropped 7; count of bases not matched to a gene: 8. CDR1 is KGHSH, CDR2 LQKENI, per germline. There are 14 residues in the CDR3. The CDR3 nucleotides are TGTGCCAGCTTATGGGACAGGGCTGGGAATGAGCAGTTCTTC. This gives the protein CASLWDRAGNEQFF. Variable domain in full (rest from reference TRBV18 and TRBJ2-1): NAGVMQNPRHLVRRRGQEARLRCSPMKGHSHVYWYRQLPEEGLKFMVYLQKENIIDESGMPKERFSAEFPKEGPSILRIQQVVRGDSAAYFCASLWDRAGNEQFFGPGTRLTVL.

The chain recombines TRBV13 with TRBJ1-1; D is perhaps TRBD1 (6 bases). This CDR3 contains 13 residues. V lost 5 bases and J 9 bases, leaving 16 bases between the germline ends. Germline lookup yields CDR1 PRHDT and CDR2 FYEKMQ (reference sequence). This CDR3 reads CASSLYGQPKAFF. As DNA, the CDR3 is TGTGCCAGCAGCCTATACGGACAGCCGAAAGCTTTCTTT. Looking up the rest from reference TRBV13 and TRBJ1-1 gives the full variable domain: AAGVIQSPRHLIKEKRETATLKCYPIPRHDTVYWYQQGPGQDPQFLISFYEKMQSDKGSIPDRFSAQQFSDYHSELNMSSLELGDSALYFCASSLYGQPKAFFGQGTRLTVV.

The CDR3 bases are TGTGCCAGCAGCTTGGTTCTAGATACGCAGTATTTT. This encodes CASSLVLDTQYF. The chain uses TRBV5-4 and TRBJ2-3, with D unclear. The CDR3 runs 12 residues. CDR1 is SGHNT and CDR2 is YYREEE in the germline V gene (reference sequence). V dropped 0 bases and J dropped 5 bases, with 4 bases sitting between them.

The chain links TRBV2 to TRBJ2-7, with TRBD2 identical over 9 bases. Germline CDR1 reads SNHLY; CDR2 reads FYNNEI. The V gene end was trimmed by 6 bases and the J gene end by 3 bases; junction bases not matched to a gene: 27. CDR3 length: 21 residues. CDR3 sequence: CASRGARSTLKREDPLYEQYF. The CDR3 DNA is TGTGCCAGCAGAGGGGCCCGAAGTACCTTGAAGCGGGAGGATCCACTCTACGAGCAGTACTTC. The complete variable domain, with remaining parts taken from reference TRBV2 and TRBJ2-7, reads EPEVTQTPSHQVTQMGQEVILRCVPISNHLYFYWYRQILGQKVEFLVSFYNNEISEKSEIFDDQFSVERPDGSNFTLKIRSTKLEDSAMYFCASRGARSTLKREDPLYEQYFGPGTRLTVT.

This clone was recorded only once. The chain couples TRBV19 to TRBJ2-7, with 7 bases matching TRBD2. Trimming cost V 5 bases and J 0 bases; bases outside gene matches: 7. The CDR3 has 15 amino acids. Germline CDR1 and CDR2: LNHDA and SQIVND (reference sequence). CDR3 residues: CASSWAPSGSYEQYF. Written as DNA, the CDR3 is TGTGCCAGTAGTTGGGCCCCTAGCGGCTCCTACGAGCAGTACTTC.

V and J are TRBV29-1 and TRBJ2-1; unclear D gene. Germline V gene sequence: CDR1 SQVTM, CDR2 ANQGSEA. V was cut by 4 bases and J by 8 bases, with 9 bases left in between. The CDR3 covers 11 residues. The CDR3 region is CSVALQDEQFF. In DNA, the CDR3 is TGCAGCGTTGCACTGCAGGATGAGCAGTTCTTC.

The V and J genes are TRBV29-1 and TRBJ2-1; 8 nucleotides line up with TRBD2. From germline, CDR1 is SQVTM and CDR2 ANQGSEA. After removal of 7 bases from V and 2 bases from J, the junction contained 4 bases not matched to a gene. The CDR3 is made up of 13 amino acids. The CDR3 nucleotides are TGCAGCGCGGTTAGCGGGACCTACAATGAGCAGTTCTTC. It specifies CSAVSGTYNEQFF.

The V gene is TRBV3-1 (or the pseudogene TRBV3-2), the J gene TRBJ2-1; D unclear. Trimming cost V 1 base and J 5 bases, with 9 bases left between them. The CDR3 has 14 residues. Per the germline V gene, CDR1 is LGHDT and CDR2 is YNNKEL (reference sequence). CDR3 in amino acids: CASSQVSTNNEQFF. DNA for the CDR3: TGTGCCAGCAGCCAAGTGTCAACTAACAATGAGCAGTTCTTC.

V gene TRBV7-7 combines with J gene TRBJ2-5, with TRBD1 as a possible D gene (6 bases). Deletions cut 5 bases from V and 5 bases from J, with 21 bases between. This CDR3 is 16 amino acids long. The germline V gene encodes CDR1 SSHAT and CDR2 FNYEAQ (reference sequence). CDR3 loop: CASSPVGHLRGETQYF. Written as DNA, the CDR3 is TGTGCCAGCAGCCCAGTAGGACATCTAAGGGGGGAGACCCAGTACTTC.

The CDR3 spells CASNQGNTEAFF. DNA for the CDR3: TGTGCCAGCAACCAGGGAAACACTGAAGCTTTCTTT. The chain links TRBV12-3 or TRBV12-4 to TRBJ1-1; a possible D gene is TRBD1 (5 bases). This CDR3 region has 12 residues. The V end lost 7 bases, the J end lost 2 bases, and 8 bases lay between the germline ends.

The rearrangement joins TRBV5-1 to TRBJ2-3; maybe TRBD1 (5 bases). V shed 4 bases and J shed 1 base, with 7 bases lying between them. The germline gives CDR1 SGHRS, CDR2 YFSETQ. The CDR3 is 13 amino acids. CDR3 protein: CASSTRGTDTQYF. The CDR3 DNA follows: TGCGCCAGCAGCACCAGGGGCACAGATACGCAGTATTTT.

This clone was observed a few times. The J gene is TRBJ2-1, the V gene TRBV7-6; 12 positions agree with TRBD2. Losses at the gene ends were 7 bases for V and 5 bases for J; bases not matched to a gene: 6. From germline, CDR1 is SGHVS and CDR2 FNYEAQ. The CDR3 runs to 15 residues. The CDR3 here is CASISRTSGNNEQFF. Written as DNA, the CDR3 is TGTGCCAGCATCTCAAGGACTAGCGGGAACAATGAGCAGTTCTTC.

This chain connects TRBV3-1 (or the pseudogene TRBV3-2) to TRBJ2-1; a possible D gene is TRBD1 (5 bases). The CDR3 covers 16 residues. CDR1 is LGHDT and CDR2 is YNNKEL in the germline V gene (reference sequence). The V end was cut by 4 bases, the J end by 1 base, with 14 bases between. The CDR3 protein is CASSPSLRASYNEQFF. Written as DNA, the CDR3 is TGTGCCAGCAGCCCGAGTCTCAGGGCGTCCTACAATGAGCAGTTCTTC.

V and J are TRBV4-2 and TRBJ2-7, with unresolved D. Deletions cut 6 bases from V and 2 bases from J, with 14 bases between. Looked up from germline, CDR1 is LGHNA and CDR2 is YNFKEQ. The CDR3 extends over 14 amino acids. The CDR3 DNA sequence: TGTGCCAGCAGGGCTCCTGGGCCAGCCTACGAGCAGTACTTC. Translation gives CASRAPGPAYEQYF.

The chain's CDR3 is CSVAPTATETQYF. The CDR3 region has the DNA TGCAGCGTCGCCCCGACAGCCACCGAGACCCAGTACTTC. The chain is built from TRBV29-1 and TRBJ2-5; a weak D match, TRBD1 (5 bases). Germline CDR1 SQVTM, CDR2 ANQGSEA. This CDR3 is 13 amino acids long. With 6 bases removed from V and 5 bases from J, the gap between germline ends came to 16 bases.

The chain links TRBV7-2 to TRBJ2-2, with TRBD1 matching 7 bases. This CDR3 is 18 amino acids long. Per germline, CDR1 SGHTA and CDR2 FQGNSA. V lost 4 bases and J lost 6; bases outside the gene matches: 17. In DNA, the CDR3 is TGTGCCAGCAGCTGGTTCCGGCCGACAGGGTATTTGTCCGGGGAGCTGTTTTTT. It translates to CASSWFRPTGYLSGELFF.

This chain uses TRBV6-5 with TRBJ2-3; no definite D call. Trimming stripped 2 bases from V and 6 bases from J, with 9 bases between. The V gene's germline CDR1 is MNHEY and CDR2 SVGAGI. There are 13 residues in the CDR3. The CDR3 DNA reads TGTGCCAGCAGTTACGAGAATACGGATACGCAGTATTTT. Translation: CASSYENTDTQYF.

This chain connects TRBV12-3 or TRBV12-4 to TRBJ1-2; 8 nucleotides agree with TRBD1. The CDR3 sequence is 13 residues long. V was pared by 6 bases and J by 2 bases, with 2 bases of the junction left unmatched. CDR3 region: CASSRTGNYGYTF. The CDR3 DNA sequence: TGTGCCAGCAGCAGGACAGGGAACTATGGCTACACCTTC.

This clone was counted a few times. J is TRBJ2-2 and V is TRBV18; 9 bases are shared with TRBD2. The germline CDR1 and CDR2 sequences are KGHSH and LQKENI. There are 16 residues in the CDR3. Germline trimming cut 6 bases from V and 4 bases from J; bases unmatched to any gene: 9. In nucleotides, the CDR3 is TGTGCCAGCTCCAACCGGGCAGCGGGAGGCACCGGGGAGCTGTTTTTT. Its translation is CASSNRAAGGTGELFF.

This clone was counted a single time. This chain connects TRBV7-2 to TRBJ1-2, with a tentative D call TRBD1 (6 bases). Per the germline V gene, CDR1 is SGHTA and CDR2 is FQGNSA. The V gene lost 2 bases and the J gene lost 2 bases, with 15 bases spanning the gap. This CDR3 has 16 amino acids. The DNA of the CDR3 is TGTGCCAGCAGCTTATTAGGGGCAGGGGTAAACTATGGCTACACCTTC. It translates to CASSLLGAGVNYGYTF. Drawing the rest from reference TRBV7-2 and TRBJ1-2, the complete variable domain is GAGVSQSPSNKVTEKGKDVELRCDPISGHTALYWYRQSLGQGLEFLIYFQGNSAPDKSGLPSDRFSAERTGGSVSTLTIQRTQQEDSAVYLCASSLLGAGVNYGYTFGSGTRLTVV.